This T cell receptor beta chain comes out of a study of Ad26.COV2.S vaccination and SARS-CoV-2 variants. Looking at the study overall: A participant enrolled in the COV1001 Ad26.COV2.S trial arm provided the sample. The authors gave Ad26.COV2.S intramuscularly, either once or twice 56 days apart.

Germline assignment: CDR1 SNHLY and CDR2 FYNNEI. V gave up 6 bases and J gave up 2 bases, with 14 bases separating them. The length of the CDR3 is 15 residues. Here immunoSEQ multiplex PCR was the method, and the copy in TCRdb shows in-frame clones only, minus some. The data contain about 430,000 clones, about nine tenths of them singletons. This sample's treatment: roughly 20 received Ad26.COV2.S at low or high dose, single or two shots; 5 received placebo; per-sample allocation not given. It was on day 63 after the first vaccine or placebo injection that samples were taken. Source: peripheral blood, taken in a trial of Ad26.COV2.S vaccine versus placebo. The receptor comes from a person aged 18 to 59 who received the Ad26.COV2.S COVID-19 vaccine or a placebo. The rearrangement links TRBV2 to TRBJ1-5; D possibly corresponds to TRBD1 (6 bases). CDR3 amino acids: CASRSHRVGNQPQHF. CDR3 bases: TGTGCCAGCAGATCCCACAGGGTTGGCAATCAGCCCCAGCATTTT. The full variable domain, its missing parts supplied by reference TRBV2 and TRBJ1-5, is EPEVTQTPSHQVTQMGQEVILRCVPISNHLYFYWYRQILGQKVEFLVSFYNNEISEKSEIFDDQFSVERPDGSNFTLKIRSTKLEDSAMYFCASRSHRVGNQPQHFGDGTRLSIL.